One and the same sample provided the 9 T cell receptor beta chains below, sequenced in a study of T cell responses to AZD1222 COVID-19 vaccine. TCRdb's copy holds only in-frame clones and misses some; the assay was immunoSEQ multiplex PCR. The top ten clones hold under 35% of a sample with 100,000 to 150,000 clones, roughly nine tenths of them seen once. This sample comprised peripheral blood, obtained on day 0 of AZD1222 vaccination. The receptors stem from an adult in good health.

The chain joins TRBV12-3 or TRBV12-4 to TRBJ1-1; D unclear. V dropped 5 bases and J dropped 7 bases, with 8 bases sitting between them. The CDR3 consists of 11 residues. The CDR3 DNA sequence: TGTGCCAGCAGTCAATACAGTGAAGCTTTCTTT. Amino acid sequence: CASSQYSEAFF.

The rearrangement joins TRBV12-3 or TRBV12-4 to TRBJ1-1; D is unresolved. Trimming stripped 5 bases from V and 5 bases from J, with 12 bases between. The CDR3 spans 13 residues. In DNA, the CDR3 is TGTGCCAGCAGTCTGGGAGACGGAACTGAAGCTTTCTTT. Translating it yields CASSLGDGTEAFF.

This rearrangement joins TRBV6-4 to TRBJ2-7; tentative D call: TRBD2 (5 bases). Trimming stripped 6 bases from V and 7 bases from J, with 13 bases between. Germline CDR1 is MRHNA and CDR2 is SNTAGT. The CDR3 runs 12 residues. In nucleotides, the CDR3 is TGTGCCAGCAGCTCCGGGGTCGGGGAGCAGTACTTC. Translating gives CASSSGVGEQYF.

This clone was detected only a few times. The chain is built from TRBV2 and TRBJ1-1; possibly TRBD1 for D (6 bases). Germline V lookup: CDR1 SNHLY, CDR2 FYNNEI. Trimming cost V 6 bases and J 7 bases, with 24 bases left between them. This CDR3 has 16 amino acids. The CDR3, as DNA: TGTGCCAGCAGCGGAGGGGGGGCCGCCAGAATCCTTGAAGCTTTCTTT. This codes for CASSGGGAARILEAFF.

This chain links TRBV24-1 with TRBJ2-2; D gene uncertain. Germline V lookup: CDR1 KGHDR, CDR2 SFDVKD. The CDR3 is 16 residues long. Trimming took off 4 bases at V and 7 bases at J, with 18 bases between the two ends. In DNA, the CDR3 is TGTGCCACCAGTGAGGGTAGGTTCGGAGTCAACGGGGAGCTGTTTTTT. Its translation: CATSEGRFGVNGELFF.

V is TRBV4-3 and J is TRBJ2-7, with TRBD1 identical over 9 bases. Trimming cost V 4 bases and J 1 base; bases outside gene matches: 2. In germline, CDR1 is LGHNA, CDR2 YSLEER. This CDR3 has 14 residues. CDR3 in DNA: TGCGCCAGCAGCCCCGGGACAGGGTCCTACGAGCAGTACTTC. The encoded protein is CASSPGTGSYEQYF.

The chain is built from TRBV5-1 and TRBJ2-3; TRBD1 might be the D (6 bases). Germline V gene lookup returns CDR1 SGHRS and CDR2 YFSETQ. This CDR3 has 16 amino acids. Trimming cost V 3 bases and J 1 base, with 15 bases left between them. Here the CDR3 reads CASSSPGTLRTDTQYF. The CDR3 coding sequence is TGCGCCAGCAGCTCCCCCGGGACACTTCGCACAGATACGCAGTATTTT.

The chain employs TRBV6-1 and TRBJ2-7; 7 bases are a match to TRBD2. Trimming took 0 bases from V and 5 from J; bases not matched to a gene: 4. This CDR3 is built from 14 residues. Per the germline V gene, CDR1 is MNHNS and CDR2 is SASEGT. The CDR3 coding sequence is TGTGCCAGCAGTGAAGCCCGAGGGAGGGACGAGCAGTACTTC. Its translation is CASSEARGRDEQYF.

This clone was seen only once. The genes are TRBV10-3 and TRBJ2-7; a possible D gene is TRBD1 (8 bases). The CDR3 extends over 15 amino acids. V lost 4 bases and J lost 2, with 15 bases in between. Looked up from germline, CDR1 is ENHRY and CDR2 is SYGVKD. The CDR3 sequence: CAISGQQGGTYEQYF. The CDR3 bases are TGTGCCATCAGTGGTCAACAGGGGGGGACCTACGAGCAGTACTTC.